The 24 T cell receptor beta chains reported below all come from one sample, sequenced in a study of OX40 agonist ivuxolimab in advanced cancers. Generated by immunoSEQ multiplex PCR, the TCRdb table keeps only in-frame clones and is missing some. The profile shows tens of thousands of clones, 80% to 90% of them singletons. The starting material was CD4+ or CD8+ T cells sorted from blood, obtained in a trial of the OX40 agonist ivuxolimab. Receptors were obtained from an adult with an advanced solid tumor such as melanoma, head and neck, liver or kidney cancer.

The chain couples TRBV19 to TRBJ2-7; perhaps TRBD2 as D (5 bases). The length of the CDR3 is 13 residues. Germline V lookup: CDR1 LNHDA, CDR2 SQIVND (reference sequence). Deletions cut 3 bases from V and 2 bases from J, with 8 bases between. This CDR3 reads CASSMEVTYEQYF. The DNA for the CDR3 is TGTGCCAGTAGTATGGAGGTAACCTACGAGCAGTACTTC.

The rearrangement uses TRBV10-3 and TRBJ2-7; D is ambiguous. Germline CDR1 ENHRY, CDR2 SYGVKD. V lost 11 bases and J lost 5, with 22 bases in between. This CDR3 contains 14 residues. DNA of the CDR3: TGTGCCGTAGCCCCGGGCCAGCCCTTTGACGAGCAGTACTTC. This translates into CAVAPGQPFDEQYF.

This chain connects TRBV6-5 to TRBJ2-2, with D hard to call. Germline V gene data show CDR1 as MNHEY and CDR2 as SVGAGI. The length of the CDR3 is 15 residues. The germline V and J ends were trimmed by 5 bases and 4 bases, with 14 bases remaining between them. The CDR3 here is CASSIQSGFTGELFF. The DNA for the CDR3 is TGTGCCAGCAGTATTCAGAGTGGATTCACCGGGGAGCTGTTTTTT.

The CDR3 nucleotides read TGTGCCAGCAGAGGGGGGCCAGATACGCAGTATTTT. Translated, it gives CASRGGPDTQYF. This chain joins TRBV13 and TRBJ2-3, with D perhaps being TRBD1 or TRBD2 (6 bases each). V lost 6 bases, J lost 4 bases, and 8 bases lay in between. CDR1 PRHDT and CDR2 FYEKMQ come from the germline V gene (reference sequence). There are 12 residues in the CDR3.

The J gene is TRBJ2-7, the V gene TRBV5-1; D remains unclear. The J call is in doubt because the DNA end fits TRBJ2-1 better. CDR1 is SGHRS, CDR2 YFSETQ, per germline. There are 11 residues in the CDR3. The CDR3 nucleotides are TGCGCCGTCCTTTTGGAAGGGGAGCAGTTCTTC. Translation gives CAVLLEGEQFF.

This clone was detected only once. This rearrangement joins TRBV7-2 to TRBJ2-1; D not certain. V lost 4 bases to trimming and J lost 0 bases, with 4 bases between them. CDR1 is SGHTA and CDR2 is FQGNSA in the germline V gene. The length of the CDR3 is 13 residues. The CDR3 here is CASSSGSYNEQFF. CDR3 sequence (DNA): TGTGCCAGCAGCTCCGGCTCCTACAATGAGCAGTTCTTC.

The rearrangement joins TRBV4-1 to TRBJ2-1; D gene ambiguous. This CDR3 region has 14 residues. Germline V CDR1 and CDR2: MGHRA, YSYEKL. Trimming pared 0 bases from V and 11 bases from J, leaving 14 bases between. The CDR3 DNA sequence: TGCGCCAGCAGCCAAGACCCGCCTAGTCTACAGCAGTTCTTC. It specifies CASSQDPPSLQQFF.

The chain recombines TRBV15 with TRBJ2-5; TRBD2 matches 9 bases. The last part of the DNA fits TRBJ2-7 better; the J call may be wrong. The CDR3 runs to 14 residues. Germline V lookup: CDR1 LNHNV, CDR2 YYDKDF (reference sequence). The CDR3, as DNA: TGTGCCACCAGCAGTCCTAGCGGGACGGTCGAGCAGTACTTC. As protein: CATSSPSGTVEQYF.

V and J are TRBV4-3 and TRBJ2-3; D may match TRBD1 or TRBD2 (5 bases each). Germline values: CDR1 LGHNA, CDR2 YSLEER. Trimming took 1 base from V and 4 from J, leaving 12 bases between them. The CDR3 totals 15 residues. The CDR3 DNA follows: TGCGCCAGCAGCCAAGCGCGGAGAGGGGCAGATACGCAGTATTTT. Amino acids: CASSQARRGADTQYF.

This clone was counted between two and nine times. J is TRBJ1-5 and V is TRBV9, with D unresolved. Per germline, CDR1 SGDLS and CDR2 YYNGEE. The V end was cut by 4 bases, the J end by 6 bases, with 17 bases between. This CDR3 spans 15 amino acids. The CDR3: CASSPGTLEGQPQHF. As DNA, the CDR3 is TGTGCCAGCAGCCCGGGAACCTTAGAGGGTCAGCCCCAGCATTTT. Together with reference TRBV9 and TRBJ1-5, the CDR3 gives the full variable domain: DSGVTQTPKHLITATGQRVTLRCSPRSGDLSVYWYQQSLDQGLQFLIQYYNGEERAKGNILERFSAQQFPDLHSELNLSSLELGDSALYFCASSPGTLEGQPQHFGDGTRLSIL.

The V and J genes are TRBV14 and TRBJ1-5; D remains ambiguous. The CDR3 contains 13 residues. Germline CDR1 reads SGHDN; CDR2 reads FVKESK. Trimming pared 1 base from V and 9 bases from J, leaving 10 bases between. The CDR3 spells CASSQVNLGPQHF. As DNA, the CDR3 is TGTGCCAGCAGCCAAGTTAACCTGGGGCCCCAGCATTTT. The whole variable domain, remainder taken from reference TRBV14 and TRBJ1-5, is EAGVTQFPSHSVIEKGQTVTLRCDPISGHDNLYWYRRVMGKEIKFLLHFVKESKQDESGMPNNRFLAERTGGTYSTLKVQPAELEDSGVYFCASSQVNLGPQHFGDGTRLSIL.

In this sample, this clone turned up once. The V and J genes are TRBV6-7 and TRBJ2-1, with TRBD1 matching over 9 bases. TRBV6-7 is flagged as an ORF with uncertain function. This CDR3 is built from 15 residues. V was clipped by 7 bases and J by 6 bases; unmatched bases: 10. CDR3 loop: CASTIRDREPNEQFF. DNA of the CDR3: TGTGCCAGCACGATCCGGGACAGGGAGCCCAATGAGCAGTTCTTC.

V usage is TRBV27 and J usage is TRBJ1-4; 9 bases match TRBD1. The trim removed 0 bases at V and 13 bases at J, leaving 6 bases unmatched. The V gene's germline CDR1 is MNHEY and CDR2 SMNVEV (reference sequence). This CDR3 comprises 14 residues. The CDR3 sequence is CASSLSWGQGGLFF. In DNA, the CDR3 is TGTGCCAGCAGTTTATCGTGGGGACAGGGAGGACTGTTTTTT.

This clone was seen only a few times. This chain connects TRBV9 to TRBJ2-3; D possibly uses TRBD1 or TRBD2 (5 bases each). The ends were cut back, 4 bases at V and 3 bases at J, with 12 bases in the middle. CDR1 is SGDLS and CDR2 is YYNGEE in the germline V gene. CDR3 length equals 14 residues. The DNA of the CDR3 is TGTGCCAGCAGCCTGGGACGGCAGACAGATACGCAGTATTTT. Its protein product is CASSLGRQTDTQYF.

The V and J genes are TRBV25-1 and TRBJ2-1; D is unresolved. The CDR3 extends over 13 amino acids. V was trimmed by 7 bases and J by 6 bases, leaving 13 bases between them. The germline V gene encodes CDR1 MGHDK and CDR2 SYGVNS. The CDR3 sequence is CASTPTPGNEQFF. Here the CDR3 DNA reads TGTGCCAGCACACCGACTCCGGGCAATGAGCAGTTCTTC.

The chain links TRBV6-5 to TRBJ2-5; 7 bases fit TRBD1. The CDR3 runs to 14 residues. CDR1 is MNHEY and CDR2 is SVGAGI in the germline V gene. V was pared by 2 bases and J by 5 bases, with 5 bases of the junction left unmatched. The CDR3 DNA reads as TGTGCCAGCAGTTACCTACAGGGGACGGAGACCCAGTACTTC. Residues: CASSYLQGTETQYF.

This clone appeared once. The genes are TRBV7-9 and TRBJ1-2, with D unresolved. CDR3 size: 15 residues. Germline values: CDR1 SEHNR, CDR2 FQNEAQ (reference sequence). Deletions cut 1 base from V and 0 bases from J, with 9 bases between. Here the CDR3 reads CASSLEFGANYGYTF. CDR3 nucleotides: TGTGCCAGCAGCTTAGAGTTTGGGGCTAACTATGGCTACACCTTC.

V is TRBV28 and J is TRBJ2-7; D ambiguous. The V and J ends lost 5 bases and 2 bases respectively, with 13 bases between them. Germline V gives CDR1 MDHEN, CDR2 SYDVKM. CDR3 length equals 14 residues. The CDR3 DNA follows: TGTGCCAGCAGTGAGCTACTTGTCCCCTACGAGCAGTACTTC. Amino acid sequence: CASSELLVPYEQYF. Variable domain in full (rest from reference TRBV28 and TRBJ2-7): DVKVTQSSRYLVKRTGEKVFLECVQDMDHENMFWYRQDPGLGLRLIYFSYDVKMKEKGDIPEGYSVSREKKERFSLILESASTNQTSMYLCASSELLVPYEQYFGPGTRLTVT.

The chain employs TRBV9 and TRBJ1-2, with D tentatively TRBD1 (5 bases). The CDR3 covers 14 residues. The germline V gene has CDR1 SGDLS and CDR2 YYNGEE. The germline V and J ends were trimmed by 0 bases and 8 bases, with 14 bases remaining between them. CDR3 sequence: CASSVGKGRRGYTF. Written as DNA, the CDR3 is TGTGCCAGCAGCGTAGGAAAGGGGAGAAGGGGCTACACCTTC.

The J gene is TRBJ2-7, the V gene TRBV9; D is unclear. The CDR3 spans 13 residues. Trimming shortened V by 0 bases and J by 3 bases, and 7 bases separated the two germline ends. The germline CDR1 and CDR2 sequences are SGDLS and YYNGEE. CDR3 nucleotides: TGTGCCAGCAGCGTAGGGATCGACTACGAGCAGTACTTC. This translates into CASSVGIDYEQYF.

CDR3 DNA sequence: TGTGCCAGCAGCGACAGACAAGACAATCAGCCCCAGCATTTT. It specifies CASSDRQDNQPQHF. The chain employs TRBV5-8 and TRBJ1-5; perhaps TRBD1 as D (5 bases). The V gene's germline CDR1 is SGHTS and CDR2 YDEGEE. V was shortened by 4 bases and J by 3 bases, with 11 bases between the two germline ends. This CDR3 spans 14 amino acids.

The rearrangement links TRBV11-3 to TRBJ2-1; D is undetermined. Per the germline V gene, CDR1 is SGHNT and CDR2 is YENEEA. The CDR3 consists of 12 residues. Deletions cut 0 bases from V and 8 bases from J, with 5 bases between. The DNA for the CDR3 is TGTGCCAGCAGCTTAGAGACCGATGAGCAGTTCTTC. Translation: CASSLETDEQFF.

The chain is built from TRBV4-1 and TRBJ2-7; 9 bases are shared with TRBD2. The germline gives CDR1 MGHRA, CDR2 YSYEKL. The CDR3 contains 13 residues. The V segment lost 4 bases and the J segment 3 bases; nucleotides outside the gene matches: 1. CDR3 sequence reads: CASSPLAGYEQYF. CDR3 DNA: TGCGCCAGCAGCCCACTAGCGGGCTACGAGCAGTACTTC.

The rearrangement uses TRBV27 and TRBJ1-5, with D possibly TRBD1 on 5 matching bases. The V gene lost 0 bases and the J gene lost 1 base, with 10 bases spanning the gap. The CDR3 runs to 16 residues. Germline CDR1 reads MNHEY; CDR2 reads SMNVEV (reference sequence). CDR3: CASSLSSQGSNQPQHF. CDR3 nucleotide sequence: TGTGCCAGCAGTTTATCGTCCCAGGGAAGCAATCAGCCCCAGCATTTT.